The next 3 T cell receptor beta chains were all read from a single sample in a study of technical replicates of blood from several donors. Assay used: immunoSEQ multiplex PCR; TCRdb lists only in-frame clones, some missing. The sample has more than 65,000 clones, approximately 97% seen once. The material sequenced was T cells isolated from PBMCs. The source of these receptors is a human donor in good health.

This chain joins TRBV4-3 and TRBJ2-7, with 11 bases matching TRBD2. CDR3 length: 16 residues. The germline V gene encodes CDR1 LGHNA and CDR2 YSLEER. V gave up 0 bases and J gave up 3 bases; unmatched junction bases: 4. CDR3 DNA sequence: TGCGCCAGCAGCCAAGAACGACTAGCGGGGATCTACGAGCAGTACTTC. Translating gives CASSQERLAGIYEQYF.

This chain connects TRBV28 to TRBJ2-7; possibly TRBD1 for D (5 bases). CDR1 and CDR2 from the germline V gene are MDHEN and SYDVKM. This CDR3 is built from 13 residues. Trimming removed 4 bases at V and 2 bases at J, with 9 bases between. DNA of the CDR3: TGTGCCAGCAGTTACTTGGGGCCCTACGAGCAGTACTTC. Amino acid sequence: CASSYLGPYEQYF.

This clone appeared a single time. One end of the junction does not line up with germline, which may come from a read error. The rearrangement uses TRBV29-1 and TRBJ2-7; TRBD2 agrees at 8 bases. Germline V lookup: CDR1 SQVTM, CDR2 ANQGSEA. CDR3 length: 14 residues. CDR3 nucleotide sequence: TGCAGCGTCGCCGCGGGAGGACGCGCCTACGAGCAGTGCTTC. Its protein product is CSVAAGGRAYEQCF.